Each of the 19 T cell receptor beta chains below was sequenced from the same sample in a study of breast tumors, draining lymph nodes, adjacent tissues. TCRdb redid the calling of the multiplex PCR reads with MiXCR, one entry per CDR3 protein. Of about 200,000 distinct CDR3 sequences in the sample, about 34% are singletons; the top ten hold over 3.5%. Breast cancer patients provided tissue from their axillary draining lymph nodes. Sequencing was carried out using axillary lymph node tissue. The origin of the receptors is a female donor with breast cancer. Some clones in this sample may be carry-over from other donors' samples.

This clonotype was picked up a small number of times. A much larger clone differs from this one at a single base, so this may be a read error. The CDR3 here is CASSSVGPTSRYF. CDR3 coding DNA: TGTGCCAGCAGCTCAGTCGGACCAACCTCCCGATACTTC. The V call is TRBV5-8, the J call TRBJ2-7, with D hard to call. This CDR3 comprises 13 residues. Germline CDR1 and CDR2: SGHTS and YDEGEE. With 3 bases removed from V and 13 bases from J, the gap between germline ends came to 20 bases.

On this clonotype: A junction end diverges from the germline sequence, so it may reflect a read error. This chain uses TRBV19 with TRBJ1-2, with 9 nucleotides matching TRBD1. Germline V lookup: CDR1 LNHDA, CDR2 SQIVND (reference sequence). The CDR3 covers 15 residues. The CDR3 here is CASSIGGQGSFGYAF. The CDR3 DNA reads TGTGCCAGTAGTATCGGGGGACAGGGAAGCTTTGGCTACGCCTTC.

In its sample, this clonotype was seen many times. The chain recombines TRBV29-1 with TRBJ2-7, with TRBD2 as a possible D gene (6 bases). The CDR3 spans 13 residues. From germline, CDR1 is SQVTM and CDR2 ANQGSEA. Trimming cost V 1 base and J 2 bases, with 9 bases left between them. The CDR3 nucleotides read TGCAGCGTTGAAGCGGGAGCCCCCTACGAGCAGTACTTC. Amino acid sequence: CSVEAGAPYEQYF.

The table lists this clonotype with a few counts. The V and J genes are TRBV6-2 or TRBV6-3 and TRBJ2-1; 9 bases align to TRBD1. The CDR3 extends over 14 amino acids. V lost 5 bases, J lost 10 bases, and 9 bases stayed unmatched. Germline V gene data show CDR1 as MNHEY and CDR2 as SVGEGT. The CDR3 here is CASSPGQGFREQFF. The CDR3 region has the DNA TGTGCCAGCAGTCCGGGACAGGGCTTTCGGGAGCAGTTCTTC.

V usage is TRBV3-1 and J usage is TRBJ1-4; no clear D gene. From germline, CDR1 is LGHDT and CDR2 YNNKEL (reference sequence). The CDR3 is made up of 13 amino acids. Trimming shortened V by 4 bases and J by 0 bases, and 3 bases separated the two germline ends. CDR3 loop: CASSLTTNEKLFF. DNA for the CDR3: TGTGCCAGCAGCCTAACAACTAATGAAAAACTGTTTTTT.

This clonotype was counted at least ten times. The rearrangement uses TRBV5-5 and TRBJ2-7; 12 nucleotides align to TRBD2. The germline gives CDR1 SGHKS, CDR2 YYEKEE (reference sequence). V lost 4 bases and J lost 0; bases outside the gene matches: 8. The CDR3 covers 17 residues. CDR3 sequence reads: CASSATSGGTSSYEQYF. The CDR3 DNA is TGTGCCAGCAGCGCCACTAGCGGGGGGACGTCCTCCTACGAGCAGTACTTC.

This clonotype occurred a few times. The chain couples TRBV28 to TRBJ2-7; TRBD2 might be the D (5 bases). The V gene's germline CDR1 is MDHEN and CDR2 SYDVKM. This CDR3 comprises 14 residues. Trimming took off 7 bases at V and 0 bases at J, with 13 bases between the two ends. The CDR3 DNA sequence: TGTGCCAGCACCGCCGGGGTCCGCTCCTACGAGCAGTACTTC. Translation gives CASTAGVRSYEQYF.

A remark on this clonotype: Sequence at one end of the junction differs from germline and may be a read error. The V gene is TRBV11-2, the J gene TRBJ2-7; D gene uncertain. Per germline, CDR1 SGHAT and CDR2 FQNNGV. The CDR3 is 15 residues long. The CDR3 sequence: CASSSLLESTYEQYF. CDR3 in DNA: TGCGCCAGCAGCTCTCTTTTGGAGTCGACCTACGAGCAGTACTTC. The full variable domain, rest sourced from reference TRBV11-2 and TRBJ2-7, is EAGVAQSPRYKIIEKRQSVAFWCNPISGHATLYWYQQILGQGPKLLIQFQNNGVVDDSQLPKDRFSAERLKGVDSTLKIQPAKLEDSAVYLCASSSLLESTYEQYFGPGTRLTVT.

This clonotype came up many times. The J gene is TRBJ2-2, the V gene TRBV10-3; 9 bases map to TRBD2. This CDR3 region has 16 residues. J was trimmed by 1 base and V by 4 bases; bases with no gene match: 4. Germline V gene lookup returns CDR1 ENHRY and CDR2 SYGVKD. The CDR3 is CAISANSGGNTGELFF. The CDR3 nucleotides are TGTGCCATCAGTGCAAATAGCGGGGGGAACACCGGGGAGCTGTTTTTT.

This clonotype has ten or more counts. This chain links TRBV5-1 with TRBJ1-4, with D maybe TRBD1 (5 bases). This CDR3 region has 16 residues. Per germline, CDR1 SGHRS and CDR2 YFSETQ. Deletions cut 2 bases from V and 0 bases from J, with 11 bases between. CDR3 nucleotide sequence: TGCGCCAGCAGCTTTCGGGGGGTGGCAACTAATGAAAAACTGTTTTTT. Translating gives CASSFRGVATNEKLFF.

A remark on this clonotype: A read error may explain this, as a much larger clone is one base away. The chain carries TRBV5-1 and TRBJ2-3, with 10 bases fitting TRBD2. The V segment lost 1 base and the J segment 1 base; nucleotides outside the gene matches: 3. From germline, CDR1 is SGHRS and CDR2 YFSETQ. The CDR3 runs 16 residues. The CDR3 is CASSLKGTSGTDTQYF. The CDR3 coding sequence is TGCGCCAGCAGCTTGAAAGGGACTAGCGGCACAGATACGCAGTATTTT. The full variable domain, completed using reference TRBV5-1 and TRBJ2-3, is KAGVTQTPRYLIKTRGQQVTLSCSPISGHRSVSWYQQTPGQGLQFLFEYFSETQRNKGNFPGRFSGRQFSNSRSEMNVSTLELGDSALYLCASSLKGTSGTDTQYFGPGTRLTVL.

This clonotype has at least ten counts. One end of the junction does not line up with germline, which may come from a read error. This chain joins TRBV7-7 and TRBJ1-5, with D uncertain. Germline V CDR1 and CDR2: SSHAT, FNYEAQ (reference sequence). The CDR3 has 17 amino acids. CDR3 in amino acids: CASSFGDLGSFNQPQHF. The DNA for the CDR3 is TGTGCTAGCAGCTTCGGTGATCTGGGGTCATTCAATCAGCCCCAGCATTTT.

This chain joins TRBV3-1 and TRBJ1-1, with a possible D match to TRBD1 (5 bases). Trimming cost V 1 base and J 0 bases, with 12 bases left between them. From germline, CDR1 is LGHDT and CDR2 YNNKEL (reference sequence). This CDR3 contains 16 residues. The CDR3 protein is CASSQVRTRMNTEAFF. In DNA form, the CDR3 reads TGTGCCAGCAGCCAAGTTAGGACACGGATGAACACTGAAGCTTTCTTT. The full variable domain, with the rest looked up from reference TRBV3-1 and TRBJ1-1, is DTAVSQTPKYLVTQMGNDKSIKCEQNLGHDTMYWYKQDSKKFLKIMFSYNNKELIINETVPNRFSPKSPDKAHLNLHINSLELGDSAVYFCASSQVRTRMNTEAFFGQGTRLTVV.

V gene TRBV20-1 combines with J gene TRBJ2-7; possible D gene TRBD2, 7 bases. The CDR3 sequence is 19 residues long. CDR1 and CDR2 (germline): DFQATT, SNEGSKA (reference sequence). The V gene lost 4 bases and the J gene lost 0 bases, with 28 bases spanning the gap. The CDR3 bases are TGCAGTGCTATGTCCGGGGGGCTAGGGGGAGGGAGAAGCTCCTACGAGCAGTACTTC. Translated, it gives CSAMSGGLGGGRSSYEQYF.

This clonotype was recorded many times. The CDR3 reads CASSAPMGSGGNTIYF. CDR3 in DNA: TGTGCCAGCAGCGCCCCAATGGGGTCTGGTGGAAACACCATATATTTT. The chain is built from TRBV9 and TRBJ1-3, with unresolved D. This CDR3 comprises 16 residues. Deletions cut 3 bases from V and 3 bases from J, with 16 bases between. The germline V gene has CDR1 SGDLS and CDR2 YYNGEE.

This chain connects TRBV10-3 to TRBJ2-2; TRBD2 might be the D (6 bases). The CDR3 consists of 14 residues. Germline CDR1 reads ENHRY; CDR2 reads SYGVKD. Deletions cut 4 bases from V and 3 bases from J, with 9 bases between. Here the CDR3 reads CAISARDDTGELFF. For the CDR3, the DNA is TGTGCCATCAGTGCGCGGGACGACACCGGGGAGCTGTTTTTT.

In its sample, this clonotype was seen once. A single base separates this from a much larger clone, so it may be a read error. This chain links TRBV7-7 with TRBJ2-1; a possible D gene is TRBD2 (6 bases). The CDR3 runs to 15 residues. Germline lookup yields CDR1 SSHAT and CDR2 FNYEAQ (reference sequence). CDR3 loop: CASSSGLSSYNEQLF. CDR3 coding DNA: TGTGCTAGCAGCTCGGGACTGAGCTCCTACAATGAGCAGCTCTTC.

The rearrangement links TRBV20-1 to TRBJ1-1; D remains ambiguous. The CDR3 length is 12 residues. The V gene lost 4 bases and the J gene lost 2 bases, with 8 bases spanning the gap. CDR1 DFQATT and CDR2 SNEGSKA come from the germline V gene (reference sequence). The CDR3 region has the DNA TGCAGTGCTACGGCTCCAAACACTGAAGCTTTCTTT. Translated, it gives CSATAPNTEAFF.

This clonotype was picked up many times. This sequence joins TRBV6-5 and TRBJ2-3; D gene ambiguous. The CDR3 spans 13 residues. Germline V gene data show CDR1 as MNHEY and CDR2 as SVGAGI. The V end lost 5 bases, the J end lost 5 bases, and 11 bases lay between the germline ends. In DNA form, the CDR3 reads TGTGCCAGCAGTCTGACCGTACGAGATACGCAGTATTTT. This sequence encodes CASSLTVRDTQYF.